The 14 T cell receptor beta chains presented below share a single source sample, sequenced in a study of T cells after yellow fever vaccination (dated by TCRdb to 2018 to 2020). The sample's treatment or condition, from its label and the paper: live attenuated yellow fever vaccine strain. Preparation of the library involved 5' RACE. For sequencing, an Illumina HiSeq 2500 was employed. TCRdb passed the public sequencing reads through fastp at Q25 and MiXCR, retaining productive beta sequences. A single entry per CDR3 protein holds the most common genes and DNA from its merged rows. The table for this sample lists 250,000 to 350,000 distinct CDR3 sequences; about 6.9% of them were counted only once. The ten largest account for around 17% of the sample. The source was PBMCs, collected about 49 days after the first yellow fever vaccination. These receptors all stem from a man between 18 and 35 years old who received the YFV17D yellow fever vaccine.

The gene calls are TRBV5-1 and TRBJ1-2; 7 bases line up with TRBD1. The CDR3 loop spans 13 amino acids. Germline V gene data show CDR1 as SGHRS and CDR2 as YFSETQ. Trimming removed 5 bases from V and 4 bases from J; junction bases left unmatched: 5. The CDR3 DNA follows: TGCGCCAGCAGACCAGGGGGTCTCTATGGCTACACCTTC. Its protein is CASRPGGLYGYTF.

This clonotype was seen only a few times. The genes are TRBV5-6 and TRBJ2-2; TRBD2 matches 7 bases. Trimming removed 4 bases from V and 6 bases from J; junction bases left unmatched: 6. CDR1 is SGHDT and CDR2 is YYEEEE in the germline V gene. This CDR3 has 14 residues. CDR3 region: CASSETSSAGELFF. The CDR3 DNA reads as TGTGCCAGCAGCGAGACTAGCTCCGCCGGGGAGCTGTTTTTT. Using reference TRBV5-6 and TRBJ2-2 for the parts outside the CDR3, the full variable domain is DAGVTQSPTHLIKTRGQQVTLRCSPKSGHDTVSWYQQALGQGPQFIFQYYEEEERQRGNFPDRFSGHQFPNYSSELNVNALLLGDSALYLCASSETSSAGELFFGEGSRLTVL.

This clonotype was observed at least ten times. Compared with germline, one end of the junction differs, possibly owing to a read error. V is TRBV9 and J is TRBJ1-1; 7 bases are shared with TRBD1. CDR3 length: 13 residues. Germline CDR1 is SGDLS and CDR2 is YYNGEE. CDR3 coding DNA: TGTGCCAGCAGCGACTCCAGGACAGGAGGGGCCGTCTTT. Translating it yields CASSDSRTGGAVF. The variable domain in full, with the rest retrieved from reference TRBV9 and TRBJ1-1, is DSGVTQTPKHLITATGQRVTLRCSPRSGDLSVYWYQQSLDQGLQFLIQYYNGEERAKGNILERFSAQQFPDLHSELNLSSLELGDSALYFCASSDSRTGGAVFGQGTRLTVV.

This clonotype was detected a few times. The chain links TRBV5-1 to TRBJ2-1, with TRBD2 matching 7 bases. V was pared by 8 bases and J by 2 bases, with 7 bases of the junction left unmatched. Germline V CDR1 and CDR2: SGHRS, YFSETQ. The length of the CDR3 is 14 residues. CDR3 residues: CASTGGTPYNEQFF. The CDR3 nucleotides read TGCGCCAGTACCGGGGGGACCCCCTACAATGAGCAGTTCTTC.

This clonotype was seen a handful of times. The chain carries TRBV19 and TRBJ2-2, with 9 positions matching TRBD1. CDR1 and CDR2 from the germline V gene are LNHDA and SQIVND (reference sequence). The CDR3 length is 14 residues. The V segment lost 9 bases and the J segment 4 bases; nucleotides outside the gene matches: 6. The CDR3 sequence is CASRKTGGTGELFF. CDR3 sequence (DNA): TGTGCCAGCCGGAAGACAGGGGGCACCGGGGAGCTGTTTTTT.

This rearrangement joins TRBV2 to TRBJ2-3; D gene unclear. This CDR3 has 12 amino acids. The germline gives CDR1 SNHLY, CDR2 FYNNEI. Deletions cut 5 bases from V and 4 bases from J, with 7 bases between. CDR3 bases: TGTGCCAGCAGTCCTTTCCCAGATACGCAGTATTTT. Its translation: CASSPFPDTQYF.

This clonotype was counted a few times. The rearrangement joins TRBV24-1 to TRBJ2-1, with D maybe TRBD1 (5 bases). The ends were cut back, 2 bases at V and 7 bases at J, with 14 bases in the middle. Germline V gives CDR1 KGHDR, CDR2 SFDVKD. The CDR3 sequence is 15 residues long. This CDR3 reads CATSDSGRVGNEQFF. CDR3 coding DNA: TGTGCCACCAGTGATTCGGGCAGGGTCGGTAATGAGCAGTTCTTC.

The chain carries TRBV7-9 and TRBJ2-5; D is unclear. The germline V gene has CDR1 SEHNR and CDR2 FQNEAQ (reference sequence). CDR3 length: 13 amino acids. Trimming cost V 7 bases and J 4 bases, with 13 bases left between them. The CDR3 sequence: CASTLPGRETQYF. The CDR3 DNA follows: TGTGCCAGCACCCTGCCCGGACGAGAGACCCAGTACTTC.

This sequence joins TRBV30 and TRBJ2-4, with 8 bases matching TRBD1. V lost 1 base and J lost 6; bases outside the gene matches: 2. Germline assignment: CDR1 GTSNPN and CDR2 SVGIG (reference sequence). The CDR3 runs to 13 residues. CDR3 protein: CAWSAGGGNIQYF. The DNA of the CDR3 is TGTGCCTGGAGTGCAGGGGGCGGAAACATTCAGTACTTC.

This clonotype came up a few times. The chain has TRBV5-6 and TRBJ2-7, with 8 positions matching TRBD1. The CDR3 loop spans 16 amino acids. The J segment lost 2 bases and the V segment lost 2 bases, leaving 9 bases of the junction unmatched. Germline V gene sequence: CDR1 SGHDT, CDR2 YYEEEE. The CDR3: CASSLAGGFKPYEQYV. CDR3 nucleotides: TGTGCCAGCAGCTTAGCAGGGGGCTTTAAGCCCTACGAGCAGTACGTC.

The chain uses TRBV10-3 and TRBJ1-5; weak D call: TRBD1 (6 bases). With 6 bases removed from V and 2 bases from J, the gap between germline ends came to 14 bases. CDR3 length equals 15 residues. From germline, CDR1 is ENHRY and CDR2 SYGVKD. CDR3: CAISDTGGGNQPQHF. The CDR3 nucleotides are TGTGCCATCAGCGATACGGGGGGCGGCAATCAGCCCCAGCATTTT.

Only a few counts were recorded for this clonotype. The chain uses TRBV7-8 and TRBJ1-6; maybe TRBD1 (6 bases). The V and J ends lost 7 bases and 7 bases respectively, with 17 bases between them. Germline loops: CDR1 SGHVS, CDR2 FQNEAQ. The CDR3 length is 15 residues. The CDR3 here is CASMGRTVVNSPLHF. In DNA, the CDR3 is TGTGCCAGCATGGGCCGGACAGTAGTAAATTCACCCCTCCACTTT.

This clonotype was observed a handful of times. The chain recombines TRBV11-3 with TRBJ2-3; a possible D gene is TRBD2 (6 bases). V lost 4 bases to trimming and J lost 1 base, with 30 bases between them. The germline gives CDR1 SGHNT, CDR2 YENEEA. The length of the CDR3 is 21 residues. The CDR3 nucleotides are TGTGCCAGCAGCTCCCATGAGGTTACTGACGGGACTCAAACCCGCACAGATACGCAGTATTTT. This translates into CASSSHEVTDGTQTRTDTQYF.

This clonotype occurred a few times. This sequence joins TRBV7-2 and TRBJ1-2; D call uncertain. The V gene's germline CDR1 is SGHTA and CDR2 FQGNSA. V was pared by 3 bases and J by 0 bases, with 8 bases between. The CDR3 consists of 14 residues. CDR3 amino acids: CASSFHRANYGYTF. The CDR3 DNA follows: TGTGCCAGCAGCTTCCACAGAGCTAACTATGGCTACACCTTC.